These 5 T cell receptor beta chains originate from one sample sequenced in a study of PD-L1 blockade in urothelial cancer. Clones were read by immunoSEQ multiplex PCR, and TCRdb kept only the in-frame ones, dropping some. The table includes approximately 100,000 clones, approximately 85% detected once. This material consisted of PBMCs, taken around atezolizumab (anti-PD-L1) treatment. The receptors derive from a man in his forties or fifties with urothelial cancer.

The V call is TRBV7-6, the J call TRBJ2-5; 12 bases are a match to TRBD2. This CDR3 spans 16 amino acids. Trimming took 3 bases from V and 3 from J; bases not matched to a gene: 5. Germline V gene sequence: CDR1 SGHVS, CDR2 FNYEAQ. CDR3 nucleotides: TGTGCCAGCAGCTTGGCTCGGACTAGCGGGGAAGAGACCCAGTACTTC. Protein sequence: CASSLARTSGEETQYF.

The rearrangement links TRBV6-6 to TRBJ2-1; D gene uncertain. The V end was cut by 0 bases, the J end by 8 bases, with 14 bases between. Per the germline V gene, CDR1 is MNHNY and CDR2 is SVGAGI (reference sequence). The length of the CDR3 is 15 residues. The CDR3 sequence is CASSYSLEVYDEQFF. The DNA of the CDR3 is TGTGCCAGCAGTTACTCGCTCGAGGTATACGATGAGCAGTTCTTC.

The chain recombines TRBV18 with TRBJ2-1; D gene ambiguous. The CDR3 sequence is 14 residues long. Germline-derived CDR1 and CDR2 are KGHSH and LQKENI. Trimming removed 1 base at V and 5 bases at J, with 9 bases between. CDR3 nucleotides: TGTGCCAGCTCACCACAAGCCGCAAACAATGAGCAGTTCTTC. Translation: CASSPQAANNEQFF.

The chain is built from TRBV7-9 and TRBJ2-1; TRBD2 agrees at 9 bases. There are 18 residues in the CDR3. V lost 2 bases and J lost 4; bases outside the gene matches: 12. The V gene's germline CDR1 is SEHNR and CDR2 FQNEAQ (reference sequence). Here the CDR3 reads CASSLLFASGISYNEQFF. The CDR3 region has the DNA TGTGCCAGCAGCTTACTCTTTGCTAGCGGGATCTCATACAATGAGCAGTTCTTC. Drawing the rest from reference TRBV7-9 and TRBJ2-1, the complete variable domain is DTGVSQNPRHKITKRGQNVTFRCDPISEHNRLYWYRQTLGQGPEFLTYFQNEAQLEKSRLLSDRFSAERPKGSFSTLEIQRTEQGDSAMYLCASSLLFASGISYNEQFFGPGTRLTVL.

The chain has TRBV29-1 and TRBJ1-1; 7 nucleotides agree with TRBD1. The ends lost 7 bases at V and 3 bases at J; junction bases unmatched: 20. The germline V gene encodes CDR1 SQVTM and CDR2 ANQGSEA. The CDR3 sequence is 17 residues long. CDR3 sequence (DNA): TGCAGCGCGCCACTCCCCGACAGGGCGTTTTCCCACACTGAAGCTTTCTTT. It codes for CSAPLPDRAFSHTEAFF.